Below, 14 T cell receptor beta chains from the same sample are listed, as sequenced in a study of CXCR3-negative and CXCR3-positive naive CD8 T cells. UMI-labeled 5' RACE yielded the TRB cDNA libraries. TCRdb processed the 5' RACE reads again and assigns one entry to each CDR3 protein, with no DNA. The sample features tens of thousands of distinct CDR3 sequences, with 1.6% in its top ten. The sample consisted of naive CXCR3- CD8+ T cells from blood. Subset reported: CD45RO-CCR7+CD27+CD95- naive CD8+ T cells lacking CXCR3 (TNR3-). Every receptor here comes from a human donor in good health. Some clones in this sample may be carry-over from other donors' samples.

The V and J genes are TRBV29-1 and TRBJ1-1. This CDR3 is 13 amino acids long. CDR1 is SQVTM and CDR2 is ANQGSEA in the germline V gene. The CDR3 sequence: CSVKDGLNTEAFF.

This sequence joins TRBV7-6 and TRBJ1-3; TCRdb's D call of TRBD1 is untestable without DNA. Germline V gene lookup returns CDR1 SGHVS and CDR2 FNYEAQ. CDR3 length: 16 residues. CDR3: CASSLAPGQGDGTIYF.

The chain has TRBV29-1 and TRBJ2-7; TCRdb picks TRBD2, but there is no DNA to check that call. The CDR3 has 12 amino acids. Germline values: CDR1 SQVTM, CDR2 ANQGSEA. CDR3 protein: CSARDYTDEQYF.

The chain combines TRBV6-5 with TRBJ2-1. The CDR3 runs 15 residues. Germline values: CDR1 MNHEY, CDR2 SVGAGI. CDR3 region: CASSPRLAAYNEQFF.

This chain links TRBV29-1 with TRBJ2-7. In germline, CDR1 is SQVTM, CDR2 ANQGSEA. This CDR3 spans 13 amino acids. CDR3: CSVEDGVEYEQYF.

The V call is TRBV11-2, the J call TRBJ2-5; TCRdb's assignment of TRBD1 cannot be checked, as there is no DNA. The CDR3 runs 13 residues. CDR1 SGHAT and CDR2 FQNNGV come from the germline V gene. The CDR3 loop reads CATETDYQETQYF.

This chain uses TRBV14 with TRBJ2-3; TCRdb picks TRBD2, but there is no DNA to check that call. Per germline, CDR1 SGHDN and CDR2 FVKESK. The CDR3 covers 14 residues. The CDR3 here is CASSQALLRGTQYF.

CDR3 loop: CSVEIGLYQETQYF. This rearrangement joins TRBV29-1 to TRBJ2-5. Germline-derived CDR1 and CDR2 are SQVTM and ANQGSEA. This CDR3 is 14 amino acids long.

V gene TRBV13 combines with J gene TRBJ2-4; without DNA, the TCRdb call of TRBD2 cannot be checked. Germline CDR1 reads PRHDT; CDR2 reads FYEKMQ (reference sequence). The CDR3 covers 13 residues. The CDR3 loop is CASSLGLAGWSYF.

The CDR3 loop reads CASSLAGFGTDTQYF. This sequence joins TRBV7-6 and TRBJ2-3. There are 15 residues in the CDR3. Germline assignment: CDR1 SGHVS and CDR2 FNYEAQ.

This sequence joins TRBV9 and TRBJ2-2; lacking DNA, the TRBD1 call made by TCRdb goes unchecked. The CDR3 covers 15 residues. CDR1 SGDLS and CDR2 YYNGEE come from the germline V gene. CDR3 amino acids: CASSVAGGIGGELFF.

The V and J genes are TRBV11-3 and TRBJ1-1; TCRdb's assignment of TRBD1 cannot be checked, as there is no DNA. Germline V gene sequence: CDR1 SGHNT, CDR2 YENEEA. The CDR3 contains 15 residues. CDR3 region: CASSPRTSMGTEAFF.

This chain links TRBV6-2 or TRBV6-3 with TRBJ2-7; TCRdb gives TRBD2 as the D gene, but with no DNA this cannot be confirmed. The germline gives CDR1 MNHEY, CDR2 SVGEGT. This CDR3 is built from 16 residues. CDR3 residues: CASSRGLAGIFYEQYF.

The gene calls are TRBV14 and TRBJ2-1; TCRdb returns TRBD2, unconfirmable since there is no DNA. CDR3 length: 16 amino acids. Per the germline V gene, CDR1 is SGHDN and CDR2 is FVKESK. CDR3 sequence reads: CASSVFLAGSRNEQFF.